Listed here are 31 T cell receptor beta chains from one sample, sequenced in a study of monozygotic twins with inflammatory bowel disease (dated by TCRdb to between 2018 and 2020). Library method: 5' RACE. These reads were obtained on an Illumina HiSeq 2500. One entry per CDR3 protein sequence results from the TCRdb reprocessing of the reads, with DNA left out. The data table for this sample lists some 450,000 distinct CDR3 sequences. The top ten clones comprise 2% to 2.5% of the sample. The material sequenced was blood. The source of these receptors is a human donor with ulcerative colitis or Crohn's disease, or a healthy co-twin of an affected twin (not recorded which).

The chain joins TRBV28 to TRBJ2-1; the D gene TCRdb calls, TRBD2, cannot be checked with no DNA. Germline V gene lookup returns CDR1 MDHEN and CDR2 SYDVKM. The CDR3 has 16 residues. The CDR3 spells CASSPPTSGTYNEQFF. Full variable domain (rest looked up from reference TRBV28 and TRBJ2-1): DVKVTQSSRYLVKRTGEKVFLECVQDMDHENMFWYRQDPGLGLRLIYFSYDVKMKEKGDIPEGYSVSREKKERFSLILESASTNQTSMYLCASSPPTSGTYNEQFFGPGTRLTVL.

This chain uses TRBV5-1 with TRBJ1-4; as DNA is missing, the TRBD1 call by TCRdb cannot be tested. The germline V gene encodes CDR1 SGHRS and CDR2 YFSETQ. The CDR3 sequence is 13 residues long. CDR3 region: CASSTENDEKLFF.

The genes are TRBV18 and TRBJ2-7; TCRdb's assignment of TRBD1 cannot be checked, as there is no DNA. Germline V gene sequence: CDR1 KGHSH, CDR2 LQKENI. The CDR3 runs 16 residues. This CDR3 reads CASTAREGTPSYEQYF.

The chain has TRBV5-1 and TRBJ2-3; with no DNA, the TCRdb D assignment of TRBD1 cannot be verified. CDR3 length equals 15 residues. Looked up from germline, CDR1 is SGHRS and CDR2 is YFSETQ. The CDR3 sequence: CASSLGSTGGDTQYF. Full variable domain (missing parts from reference TRBV5-1 and TRBJ2-3): KAGVTQTPRYLIKTRGQQVTLSCSPISGHRSVSWYQQTPGQGLQFLFEYFSETQRNKGNFPGRFSGRQFSNSRSEMNVSTLELGDSALYLCASSLGSTGGDTQYFGPGTRLTVL.

The chain combines TRBV7-3 with TRBJ2-7. There are 14 residues in the CDR3. Germline CDR1 is SGHTA and CDR2 is FQGTGA. The CDR3 is CASSPARSIGEQYF.

The rearrangement joins TRBV3-1 to TRBJ2-1. Germline assignment: CDR1 LGHDT and CDR2 YNNKEL (reference sequence). This CDR3 spans 12 amino acids. This CDR3 is CASSHSYNEQFF.

The chain employs TRBV5-1 and TRBJ1-1; TCRdb names TRBD1, which stays unverified in the absence of DNA. The CDR3 is made up of 16 amino acids. The germline V gene has CDR1 SGHRS and CDR2 YFSETQ. The CDR3 sequence is CASSLGKQGLNTEAFF. Variable domain in full (rest from reference TRBV5-1 and TRBJ1-1): KAGVTQTPRYLIKTRGQQVTLSCSPISGHRSVSWYQQTPGQGLQFLFEYFSETQRNKGNFPGRFSGRQFSNSRSEMNVSTLELGDSALYLCASSLGKQGLNTEAFFGQGTRLTVV.

The chain recombines TRBV7-9 with TRBJ2-1; the D call of TRBD1 rests on TCRdb alone, since no DNA is present to check it. The CDR3 consists of 12 residues. Germline V gene sequence: CDR1 SEHNR, CDR2 FQNEAQ (reference sequence). The CDR3 protein is CASSLGQWEQFF.

The chain joins TRBV29-1 to TRBJ1-2; TCRdb designates TRBD1, a call that cannot be tested without DNA. CDR3 size: 12 residues. Germline V gene sequence: CDR1 SQVTM, CDR2 ANQGSEA. The CDR3 region is CSVDEGGYGYTF.

The chain recombines TRBV7-2 with TRBJ2-1; without DNA, the TCRdb call of TRBD1 cannot be checked. Per germline, CDR1 SGHTA and CDR2 FQGNSA. The CDR3 runs to 15 residues. The chain's CDR3 is CASSAPGLSYNEQFF.

This rearrangement joins TRBV29-1 to TRBJ1-1; TCRdb returns TRBD1, unconfirmable since there is no DNA. The germline V gene has CDR1 SQVTM and CDR2 ANQGSEA. The length of the CDR3 is 13 residues. The CDR3 here is CSVGTLENTEAFF.

The chain has TRBV12-3 or TRBV12-4 and TRBJ2-5. The CDR3 runs to 12 residues. The CDR3 sequence: CASSLGIETQYF.

The chain is built from TRBV19 and TRBJ1-2; lacking DNA, the TRBD1 call made by TCRdb goes unchecked. Germline V gene data show CDR1 as LNHDA and CDR2 as SQIVND (reference sequence). The CDR3 has 12 amino acids. Here the CDR3 reads CASGGQGYGYTF.

The chain recombines TRBV10-3 with TRBJ2-2; the D gene TCRdb calls, TRBD1, cannot be checked with no DNA. CDR3 length: 18 residues. Germline assignment: CDR1 ENHRY and CDR2 SYGVKD. CDR3 in amino acids: CAITGGTGAFGNTGELFF.

The chain combines TRBV4-2 with TRBJ2-7; TCRdb reports TRBD1, a call that lacks DNA to check it against. Germline V lookup: CDR1 LGHNA, CDR2 YNFKEQ. The CDR3 runs to 16 residues. CDR3 region: CASSPSSGQAAYEQYF.

This CDR3 reads CASSLVAGPPQETQYF. The V and J genes are TRBV5-1 and TRBJ2-5; TCRdb's D call of TRBD1 is untestable without DNA. CDR1 is SGHRS and CDR2 is YFSETQ in the germline V gene. The CDR3 totals 16 residues.

The chain employs TRBV6-2 or TRBV6-3 and TRBJ1-2. Germline values: CDR1 MNHEY, CDR2 SVGEGT. CDR3 length equals 14 residues. The CDR3 is CASSPRGTNYGYTF.

This chain connects TRBV5-1 to TRBJ1-5; TCRdb's D call, TRBD1, is unchecked because there is no DNA. Germline CDR1 and CDR2: SGHRS and YFSETQ. The CDR3 spans 13 residues. The CDR3 loop is CASSSRQGQPQHF.

The chain uses TRBV20-1 and TRBJ2-2; the D call of TRBD2 rests on TCRdb alone, since no DNA is present to check it. The V gene's germline CDR1 is DFQATT and CDR2 SNEGSKA (reference sequence). The CDR3 consists of 16 residues. The CDR3 loop reads CSARGLGGFNTGELFF.

The chain joins TRBV5-5 to TRBJ2-5. This CDR3 has 14 residues. Germline CDR1 SGHKS, CDR2 YYEKEE (reference sequence). CDR3 loop: CASSWGRTQETQYF.

This chain joins TRBV5-1 and TRBJ1-1; TCRdb's assignment of TRBD1 cannot be checked, as there is no DNA. The CDR3 covers 14 residues. Germline CDR1 is SGHRS and CDR2 is YFSETQ. CDR3 loop: CASSSQGEFAEAFF.

The gene calls are TRBV27 and TRBJ1-6; TCRdb gives TRBD1 as the D gene, but with no DNA this cannot be confirmed. The CDR3 runs 14 residues. CDR1 is MNHEY, CDR2 SMNVEV, per germline (reference sequence). CDR3 in amino acids: CASSSRQGPSPLHF.

The rearrangement joins TRBV14 to TRBJ2-7; with no DNA, the TCRdb D assignment of TRBD2 cannot be verified. The CDR3 is 14 residues long. Germline V CDR1 and CDR2: SGHDN, FVKESK. The CDR3: CASSQGNLVYEQYF. Filled out from reference TRBV14 and TRBJ2-7, the complete variable domain reads EAGVTQFPSHSVIEKGQTVTLRCDPISGHDNLYWYRRVMGKEIKFLLHFVKESKQDESGMPNNRFLAERTGGTYSTLKVQPAELEDSGVYFCASSQGNLVYEQYFGPGTRLTVT.

The chain uses TRBV3-1 and TRBJ1-1; TCRdb's D call of TRBD1 is untestable without DNA. CDR3 size: 11 residues. CDR1 and CDR2 from the germline V gene are LGHDT and YNNKEL (reference sequence). CDR3 loop: CATGQNTEAFF.

The chain employs TRBV6-1 and TRBJ2-2; TCRdb's D gene call, TRBD1, goes unchecked for lack of DNA. CDR1 is MNHNS and CDR2 is SASEGT in the germline V gene. CDR3 length: 14 amino acids. This CDR3 reads CASIGGVNTGELFF.

V is TRBV12-3 or TRBV12-4 and J is TRBJ1-5; the TCRdb call, TRBD1, lacks DNA for checking. This CDR3 region has 14 residues. CDR3 in amino acids: CASRLTGVGQPQHF.

This chain joins TRBV20-1 and TRBJ2-3. The CDR3 has 15 residues. Per the germline V gene, CDR1 is DFQATT and CDR2 is SNEGSKA (reference sequence). The CDR3 is CSARDPEGVVDTQYF.

This chain uses TRBV10-3 with TRBJ2-7; the TCRdb call, TRBD1, lacks DNA for checking. The germline CDR1 and CDR2 sequences are ENHRY and SYGVKD. CDR3 length equals 13 residues. CDR3 loop: CAIRARGQYEQYF.

The chain combines TRBV27 with TRBJ1-1. This CDR3 contains 13 residues. CDR1 and CDR2 (germline): MNHEY, SMNVEV (reference sequence). The CDR3 region is CASKGGMNTEAFF.

This rearrangement joins TRBV7-6 to TRBJ2-2; there is no DNA to check the TCRdb D call of TRBD2. This CDR3 is 17 amino acids long. Germline V lookup: CDR1 SGHVS, CDR2 FNYEAQ. The CDR3 here is CASSSQPPSGNPGELFF.

J is TRBJ2-7 and V is TRBV7-6; there is no DNA to check the TCRdb D call of TRBD1. Looked up from germline, CDR1 is SGHVS and CDR2 is FNYEAQ. The CDR3 loop spans 14 amino acids. CDR3: CASSPGPGNYEQYF.